Listed here are 4 T cell receptor beta chains from one sample, sequenced in a study of blood T cell repertoires in COVID-19. The table came from immunoSEQ multiplex PCR; TCRdb's copy has only in-frame clones and leaves some out. The sample holds around 140,000 clones, around nine tenths seen once. The sequenced material came from peripheral blood. The receptor set was obtained from a woman aged 50 to 65 with acute or convalescent COVID-19.

This chain links TRBV3-1 (or the pseudogene TRBV3-2) with TRBJ2-5; maybe TRBD2 (6 bases). Trimming shortened V by 1 base and J by 1 base, and 16 bases separated the two germline ends. The length of the CDR3 is 17 residues. Germline lookup yields CDR1 LGHDT and CDR2 YNNKEL (reference sequence). CDR3 in DNA: TGTGCCAGCAGCCAAGTTCGCGGGACGACCGCCCAAGAGACCCAGTACTTC. Its protein is CASSQVRGTTAQETQYF.

This chain connects TRBV29-1 to TRBJ1-6; possible D gene TRBD1, 6 bases. The CDR3 totals 11 residues. Between the trimmed V and J ends, which lost 7 bases and 8 bases, there was a span of 9 bases. The germline V gene has CDR1 SQVTM and CDR2 ANQGSEA. The CDR3 DNA sequence: TGCAGCGCCCGGACAGATTCACCCCTCCACTTT. Translated: CSARTDSPLHF.

The V call is TRBV6-1, the J call TRBJ2-1; D not certain. The germline gives CDR1 MNHNS, CDR2 SASEGT. This CDR3 is built from 14 residues. Trimming stripped 3 bases from V and 7 bases from J, with 13 bases between. In DNA form, the CDR3 reads TGTGCCAGCAGTGACGCGACACGATGGAATGAGCAGTTCTTC. This translates into CASSDATRWNEQFF.

V gene TRBV20-1 combines with J gene TRBJ1-4; a weak D match, TRBD1 (6 bases). There are 15 residues in the CDR3. V was cut by 3 bases and J by 6 bases, with 17 bases left in between. Germline V gives CDR1 DFQATT, CDR2 SNEGSKA (reference sequence). Here the CDR3 reads CSASTWRGPDEKLFF. CDR3 in DNA: TGCAGTGCTAGTACGTGGCGGGGGCCGGATGAAAAACTGTTTTTT.